The rows below give T cell receptor beta chains drawn from one sample of a study of CD8 T cells in Susac syndrome. TCRdb passed the immunoSEQ multiplex PCR reads through MiXCR, listing each CDR3 protein once. The sample lists roughly 150,000 distinct CDR3 sequences, roughly 96% occurring once. Material: CD4+ T cells from PBMCs. These receptors were collected from a human donor with Susac syndrome. CDR3s include the opening cysteine and the closing phenylalanine or tryptophan. The D gene is left open where the match is weak. Expanded clones get a size class; other rows say once, few or many, or leave the size out.

V: TRBV3-1; size: .; J: TRBJ1-1; length: 17; D: .; CDR3: CASSQDRGRGSNTEAFF; DNA: TGTGCCAGCAGCCAAGACCGAGGGAGGGGATCGAACACTGAAGCTTTCTTT
V: TRBV5-1; size: .; J: TRBJ1-1; length: 15; D: .; CDR3: CASSLGGRVTPEAFF; DNA: TGCGCCAGCAGCTTGGGAGGCAGGGTAACTCCTGAAGCTTTCTTT
V: TRBV15; size: .; J: TRBJ1-2; length: 12; D: .; CDR3: CATSSGLGGYTF; DNA: TGTGCCACCAGCAGTGGACTGGGGGGCTACACCTTC
V: TRBV15; size: .; J: TRBJ2-3; length: 16; D: .; CDR3: CATSREISGVADTQYF; DNA: TGTGCCACCAGCAGAGAAATATCGGGGGTGGCAGATACGCAGTATTTT
V: TRBV12-3/TRBV12-4; size: few; J: TRBJ2-7; length: 15; D: TRBD2; CDR3: CASSLQAGGTYEQYF; DNA: TGTGCCAGCAGTTTACAGGCGGGGGGGACCTACGAGCAGTACTTC
V: TRBV6-1; size: .; J: TRBJ2-2; length: 16; D: TRBD2; CDR3: CASSHSGGAGTGELFF; DNA: TGTGCCAGCAGTCATAGCGGGGGGGCGGGGACCGGGGAGCTGTTTTTT
V: TRBV9; size: .; J: TRBJ1-6; length: 15; D: .; CDR3: CASSVGGSYNSPLHF; DNA: TGTGCCAGCAGCGTCGGGGGGTCCTATAATTCACCCCTCCACTTT
V: TRBV9; size: .; J: TRBJ2-5; length: 15; D: TRBD2; CDR3: CASSLRGTSGETQYF; DNA: TGTGCCAGCAGCCTACGTGGGACTAGCGGAGAGACCCAGTACTTC
V: TRBV7-8; size: few; J: TRBJ2-1; length: 15; D: .; CDR3: CASSPLRTTNNEQFF; DNA: TGTGCCAGCAGCCCTCTACGGACTACGAACAATGAGCAGTTCTTC
V: TRBV2; size: .; J: TRBJ1-4; length: 14; D: TRBD1; CDR3: CASSDGTGNEKLFF; DNA: TGTGCCAGCAGTGACGGGACAGGGAATGAAAAACTGTTTTTT
V: TRBV15; size: .; J: TRBJ2-5; length: 15; D: TRBD1; CDR3: CATSMGDRIMETQYF; DNA: TGTGCCACCAGCATGGGGGACAGGATAATGGAGACCCAGTACTTC
V: TRBV20-1; size: .; J: TRBJ2-3; length: 13; D: .; CDR3: CSAKAQGRDTQYF; DNA: TGCAGTGCTAAGGCGCAGGGCCGAGATACGCAGTATTTT